This T cell receptor beta chain was sequenced in a study of cytomegalovirus exposure and HLA in healthy donors. Study-level points and caveats: Per a prior analysis, the majority of TCR beta V segments were productive roughly 90% or roughly 30% of the time.

Trimming took off 0 bases at V and 0 bases at J, with 4 bases between the two ends. Germline-derived CDR1 and CDR2 are SGHKS and YYEKEE (reference sequence). The CDR3 spans 14 residues. In the PCR, 60 Vbeta and 13 Jbeta primers were used. Assay used: immunoSEQ multiplex PCR; TCRdb lists only in-frame clones, some missing. This table holds tens of thousands of clones. Though nominally healthy at sampling, donors likely had unrecorded immune exposures. Concerning this clone itself: Its antigen is as yet unknown.

This sequence was found in a man between 18 and 29 years old in good health and CMV-seropositive. Material: PBMCs. The chain is built from TRBV5-5 and TRBJ2-4; D gene unclear. CDR3 nucleotides: TGTGCCAGCAGCTTGGGGCTAGCCAAAAACATTCAGTACTTC. This encodes CASSLGLAKNIQYF.